A single sample gave rise to the 21 T cell receptor beta chains below, sequenced in a study of blood T cell repertoires in COVID-19. Data came from immunoSEQ multiplex PCR; TCRdb stores just in-frame clones and leaves some out. The table has almost 55,000 clones, 90% seen once; the top ten hold 7.5% to 9.5%. Sequenced input: peripheral blood. Source of these receptors: a woman aged 40 to 49 with active COVID-19.

The chain employs TRBV3-1 (or the pseudogene TRBV3-2) and TRBJ1-1; no definite D call. Germline V gene lookup returns CDR1 LGHDT and CDR2 YNNKEL (reference sequence). This CDR3 region has 10 residues. V lost 4 bases to trimming and J lost 11 bases, with 8 bases between them. The CDR3 is CASSRGWAFF. The CDR3, as DNA: TGTGCCAGCAGCCGAGGATGGGCTTTCTTT.

This chain joins TRBV7-2 and TRBJ2-1, with a possible D match to TRBD2 (7 bases). Trimming removed 5 bases at V and 8 bases at J, with 10 bases between. This CDR3 contains 12 residues. CDR1 is SGHTA, CDR2 FQGNSA, per germline. CDR3 loop: CASSPGGHEQFF. The CDR3 DNA reads as TGTGCCAGCAGCCCGGGGGGCCATGAGCAGTTCTTC.

This rearrangement joins TRBV19 to TRBJ2-7; a possible D gene is TRBD1 (6 bases). Germline V gene data show CDR1 as LNHDA and CDR2 as SQIVND (reference sequence). The CDR3 has 13 amino acids. The V gene lost 5 bases and the J gene lost 6 bases, with 14 bases spanning the gap. Written as DNA, the CDR3 is TGTGCCAGTAGTGTCCTCGACAGGCGCGAGCAGTACTTC. Amino acid sequence: CASSVLDRREQYF.

The chain couples TRBV10-3 to TRBJ2-5; TRBD2 matches 9 bases. The CDR3 covers 16 residues. The germline V gene has CDR1 ENHRY and CDR2 SYGVKD. The trim removed 0 bases at V and 0 bases at J, leaving 2 bases unmatched. The CDR3 spells CAISESTSGNQETQYF. DNA for the CDR3: TGTGCCATCAGTGAGTCGACTAGCGGAAACCAAGAGACCCAGTACTTC.

This chain uses TRBV11-3 with TRBJ2-3, with 8 nucleotides matching TRBD1. With V trimmed by 1 base and J by 5 bases, 2 bases remained unmatched. The germline gives CDR1 SGHNT, CDR2 YENEEA. The CDR3 sequence is 14 residues long. CDR3 sequence: CASSLGDRGDTQYF. Written as DNA, the CDR3 is TGTGCCAGCAGCTTAGGTGACAGGGGAGATACGCAGTATTTT.

The table lists this clone with a few counts. The chain employs TRBV2 and TRBJ1-5, with D perhaps matching TRBD1 (6 bases). Germline V gives CDR1 SNHLY, CDR2 FYNNEI. The CDR3 length is 13 residues. Trimming stripped 7 bases from V and 6 bases from J, with 13 bases between. The CDR3 protein is CASKGGQSQPQHF. In DNA form, the CDR3 reads TGTGCCAGCAAAGGGGGTCAGAGTCAGCCCCAGCATTTT.

The chain has TRBV6-6 and TRBJ1-1; D remains ambiguous. The CDR3 has 14 amino acids. The germline CDR1 and CDR2 sequences are MNHNY and SVGAGI (reference sequence). Trimming removed 7 bases from V and 4 bases from J, with 16 bases in between. The CDR3 DNA reads TGTGCCAGCAACCCGGCGAGGGCGGGCACTGAAGCTTTCTTT. Translation gives CASNPARAGTEAFF.

J is TRBJ1-5 and V is TRBV11-3; no reliable D call. The CDR3 length is 16 residues. Germline lookup yields CDR1 SGHNT and CDR2 YENEEA. Trimming shortened V by 5 bases and J by 0 bases, and 14 bases separated the two germline ends. The CDR3 region is CASSPRLSNSNQPQHF. CDR3 DNA sequence: TGTGCCAGCAGCCCCAGACTCAGCAATAGCAATCAGCCCCAGCATTTT.

V is TRBV4-1 and J is TRBJ1-4; D not certain. Trimming cost V 7 bases and J 3 bases, with 15 bases left between them. Germline CDR1 reads MGHRA; CDR2 reads YSYEKL. CDR3 size: 15 residues. The CDR3 reads CASTPSPGANEKLFF. In nucleotides, the CDR3 is TGCGCCAGCACCCCCAGTCCGGGTGCTAATGAAAAACTGTTTTTT.

The genes are TRBV6-6 and TRBJ1-1, with D possibly TRBD1 on 6 matching bases. CDR3 length equals 12 residues. The germline gives CDR1 MNHNY, CDR2 SVGAGI (reference sequence). Trimming took off 5 bases at V and 9 bases at J, with 13 bases between the two ends. The CDR3 bases are TGTGCCAGCAGTCAAGGACAGTTACAAGCTTTCTTT. It codes for CASSQGQLQAFF.

This chain joins TRBV27 and TRBJ1-1; 8 bases are shared with TRBD1. This CDR3 has 16 residues. The V and J ends lost 4 bases and 0 bases, in that order; junction bases with no gene match: 7. Looked up from germline, CDR1 is MNHEY and CDR2 is SMNVEV (reference sequence). CDR3 amino acids: CASSSTGGPLNTEAFF. For the CDR3, the DNA is TGTGCCAGCAGTTCCACAGGGGGTCCTTTGAACACTGAAGCTTTCTTT.

J is TRBJ2-1 and V is TRBV11-2; the match to TRBD2 covers 9 bases. V shed 0 bases and J 5 bases; nucleotides not matched to a gene: 2. Germline CDR1 is SGHAT and CDR2 is FQNNGV. CDR3 length: 15 residues. The CDR3 DNA is TGTGCCAGCAGCTTAGAAGCGGGGGGCGACAATGAGCAGTTCTTC. Protein product: CASSLEAGGDNEQFF.

The chain has TRBV5-1 and TRBJ1-3; D not resolved. Germline V gene data show CDR1 as SGHRS and CDR2 as YFSETQ. The CDR3 is 14 amino acids. V lost 0 bases to trimming and J lost 0 bases, with 4 bases between them. This CDR3 reads CASSLDNSGNTIYF. The CDR3 DNA follows: TGCGCCAGCAGCTTGGACAACTCTGGAAACACCATATATTTT. The full variable domain, with the rest looked up from reference TRBV5-1 and TRBJ1-3, is KAGVTQTPRYLIKTRGQQVTLSCSPISGHRSVSWYQQTPGQGLQFLFEYFSETQRNKGNFPGRFSGRQFSNSRSEMNVSTLELGDSALYLCASSLDNSGNTIYFGEGSWLTVV.

The chain combines TRBV5-1 with TRBJ1-5, with TRBD1 matching 7 bases. This CDR3 has 15 amino acids. V shed 4 bases and J 5 bases; nucleotides not matched to a gene: 9. Germline V gene data show CDR1 as SGHRS and CDR2 as YFSETQ. CDR3 DNA: TGCGCCAGCAGCCTAGGACAGGACCGAGATCAGCCCCAGCATTTT. It specifies CASSLGQDRDQPQHF.

The genes are TRBV2 and TRBJ2-5; 13 nucleotides match TRBD2. Germline CDR1 SNHLY, CDR2 FYNNEI. The J segment lost 1 base and the V segment lost 6 bases, leaving 2 bases of the junction unmatched. The length of the CDR3 is 15 residues. DNA for the CDR3: TGTGCCAGCAGGGGGACTAGCGGGGCCCAAGAGACCCAGTACTTC. Translating gives CASRGTSGAQETQYF.

This sequence joins TRBV7-9 and TRBJ1-6; TRBD1 aligns across 8 bases. CDR1 is SEHNR, CDR2 FQNEAQ, per germline (reference sequence). After removal of 5 bases from V and 10 bases from J, the junction contained 7 bases not matched to a gene. This CDR3 region has 14 residues. The CDR3 loop is CASSQGQGGSPLHF. The DNA of the CDR3 is TGTGCCAGCAGCCAAGGACAGGGAGGGTCACCCCTCCACTTT. Using reference TRBV7-9 and TRBJ1-6 for the parts outside the CDR3, the full variable domain is DTGVSQNPRHKITKRGQNVTFRCDPISEHNRLYWYRQTLGQGPEFLTYFQNEAQLEKSRLLSDRFSAERPKGSFSTLEIQRTEQGDSAMYLCASSQGQGGSPLHFGNGTRLTVT.

This rearrangement joins TRBV15 to TRBJ1-5, with D maybe TRBD1 (6 bases). V lost 9 bases and J lost 3, with 15 bases in between. Germline V CDR1 and CDR2: LNHNV, YYDKDF (reference sequence). This CDR3 region has 14 residues. CDR3 coding DNA: TGTGCCACGGATACAGGGCATAACAATCAGCCCCAGCATTTT. This gives the protein CATDTGHNNQPQHF.

The chain carries TRBV7-2 and TRBJ1-1; 7 positions match TRBD1. Looked up from germline, CDR1 is SGHTA and CDR2 is FQGNSA. This CDR3 is built from 13 residues. V was clipped by 5 bases and J by 6 bases; unmatched bases: 6. DNA for the CDR3: TGTGCCAGCAGCCGGGAACAGGGGTCTGAAGCTTTCTTT. This translates into CASSREQGSEAFF.

The genes are TRBV2 and TRBJ2-5; the match to TRBD2 covers 12 bases. The CDR3 spans 15 residues. Looked up from germline, CDR1 is SNHLY and CDR2 is FYNNEI. With 6 bases clipped from V and 5 bases from J, the junction kept 7 bases outside the gene matches. DNA for the CDR3: TGTGCCAGCAGCCTGACTAGCGGGGGAGGGGAGACCCAGTACTTC. Amino acid sequence: CASSLTSGGGETQYF. The whole variable domain, filled in from reference TRBV2 and TRBJ2-5, reads EPEVTQTPSHQVTQMGQEVILRCVPISNHLYFYWYRQILGQKVEFLVSFYNNEISEKSEIFDDQFSVERPDGSNFTLKIRSTKLEDSAMYFCASSLTSGGGETQYFGPGTRLLVL.

V usage is TRBV5-8 and J usage is TRBJ2-2; the D is unclear. Germline-derived CDR1 and CDR2 are SGHTS and YDEGEE. V was trimmed by 3 bases and J by 4 bases, leaving 10 bases between them. The CDR3 runs 14 residues. This CDR3 is CASSSSLATGELFF. In DNA, the CDR3 is TGTGCCAGCAGCTCATCTTTGGCCACCGGGGAGCTGTTTTTT.

This clone was counted a few times. J is TRBJ1-4 and V is TRBV11-2; 9 bases are shared with TRBD1. Germline V lookup: CDR1 SGHAT, CDR2 FQNNGV. J gave up 7 bases and V 5 bases, and 8 bases lay outside the gene matches. CDR3 length equals 15 residues. CDR3 in amino acids: CASSHGTGMGEKLFF. The CDR3 bases are TGTGCCAGCAGCCATGGGACAGGGATGGGTGAAAAACTGTTTTTT.